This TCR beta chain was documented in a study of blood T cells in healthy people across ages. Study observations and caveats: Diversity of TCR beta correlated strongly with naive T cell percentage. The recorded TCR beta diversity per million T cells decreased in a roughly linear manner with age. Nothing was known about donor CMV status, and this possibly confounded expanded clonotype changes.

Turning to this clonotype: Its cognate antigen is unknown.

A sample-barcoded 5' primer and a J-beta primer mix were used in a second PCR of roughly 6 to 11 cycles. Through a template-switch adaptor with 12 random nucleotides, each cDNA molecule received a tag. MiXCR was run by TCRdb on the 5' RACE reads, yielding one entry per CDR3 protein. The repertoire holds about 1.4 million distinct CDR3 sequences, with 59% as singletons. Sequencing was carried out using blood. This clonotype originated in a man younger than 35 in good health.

The CDR3 nucleotides are TGCAGCGTTACTAGCGGGGGGCCAGGGGAGCAGTTCTTC. As protein: CSVTSGGPGEQFF. The chain carries TRBV29-1 and TRBJ2-1; 12 nucleotides agree with TRBD2. CDR1 and CDR2 from the germline V gene are SQVTM and ANQGSEA. This CDR3 region has 13 residues. The J segment lost 10 bases and the V segment lost 5 bases, leaving 6 bases of the junction unmatched.